The rows below give T cell receptor beta chains drawn from one sample of a study of shared clonotypes between healthy human individuals. The assay was immunoSEQ multiplex PCR, and TCRdb's table has in-frame clones only and misses some. The sample carries hundreds of thousands of clones, 85% to 95% recorded once. Sequenced input: naive CD8+ T cells sorted from blood. The receptor source for this set is a woman younger than 45 in good health. Both conserved end residues are part of each CDR3. The D gene is left open where the match is weak. Clone size is shown for a subset of rows, as once, few, many or a class of expanded clone.

>TRBD2|TRBV28|.|TRBJ2-1
CASSFPTSGPYNEQFF
TGTGCCAGCAGTTTCCCCACTAGCGGGCCTTACAATGAGCAGTTCTTC
>.|TRBV7-9|.|TRBJ1-3
CASSLDSATLGNTIYF
TGTGCCAGCAGCTTAGACTCGGCGACGCTTGGAAACACCATATATTTT
>.|TRBV9|.|TRBJ2-7
CASSAPRRDEQYF
TGTGCCAGCAGCGCGCCTCGGCGGGACGAGCAGTACTTC
>TRBD2|TRBV5-6|.|TRBJ2-7
CASSLSRASRTRTTYEQYF
TGTGCCAGCAGCTTGTCAAGGGCTAGCCGGACTAGAACTACCTACGAGCAGTACTTC
>.|TRBV5-6|.|TRBJ1-3
CASSRTRGNTIYF
TGTGCCAGCAGCCGCACCAGAGGAAACACCATATATTTT
>.|TRBV23-1|.|TRBJ2-7
CASSQQPQDYEQYF
TGCGCCAGCAGTCAACAACCTCAGGACTACGAGCAGTACTTC
>.|TRBV13|.|TRBJ2-3
CASSPRILSTDTQYF
TGTGCCAGCAGCCCCCGCATATTGAGCACAGATACGCAGTATTTT
>.|TRBV9|.|TRBJ1-4
CASSARSTGATNEKLFF
TGTGCCAGCAGCGCGAGATCGACAGGAGCAACTAATGAAAAACTGTTTTTT
>.|TRBV19|.|TRBJ1-1
CASRSPGKGTEAFF
TGTGCCAGTAGGTCCCCAGGGAAAGGCACTGAAGCTTTCTTT
>.|TRBV7-9|.|TRBJ2-7
CASSPPRVGSPSYEQYF
TGTGCCAGCAGCCCCCCGCGGGTTGGCAGTCCCTCCTACGAGCAGTACTTC
>TRBD2|TRBV9|.|TRBJ2-5
CASSVGTSGIQETQYF
TGTGCCAGCAGCGTAGGTACTAGCGGAATTCAAGAGACCCAGTACTTC
>TRBD1|TRBV27|.|TRBJ2-7
CASSKGTAAYEQYF
TGTGCCAGCAGCAAAGGGACAGCGGCCTACGAGCAGTACTTC
>.|TRBV28|few|TRBJ1-5
CASALVAPNQPQHF
TGTGCCAGCGCCTTGGTGGCGCCCAATCAGCCCCAGCATTTT
>TRBD1|TRBV7-7|.|TRBJ2-7
CASSPGTGPSYEQYF
TGTGCCAGCAGCCCAGGGACAGGGCCTTCTTACGAGCAGTACTTC
>.|TRBV5-4|.|TRBJ2-5
CATAGEQETQYF
TGTGCCACCGCAGGAGAGCAAGAGACCCAGTACTTC
>.|TRBV16|.|TRBJ2-1
CASSQERSGANEQFF
TGTGCCAGCAGCCAAGAACGCTCAGGGGCGAATGAGCAGTTCTTC
>TRBD1|TRBV28|.|TRBJ1-5
CASSLTTGDYNQPQHF
TGTGCCAGCAGCCTTACAACAGGGGATTACAATCAGCCCCAGCATTTT